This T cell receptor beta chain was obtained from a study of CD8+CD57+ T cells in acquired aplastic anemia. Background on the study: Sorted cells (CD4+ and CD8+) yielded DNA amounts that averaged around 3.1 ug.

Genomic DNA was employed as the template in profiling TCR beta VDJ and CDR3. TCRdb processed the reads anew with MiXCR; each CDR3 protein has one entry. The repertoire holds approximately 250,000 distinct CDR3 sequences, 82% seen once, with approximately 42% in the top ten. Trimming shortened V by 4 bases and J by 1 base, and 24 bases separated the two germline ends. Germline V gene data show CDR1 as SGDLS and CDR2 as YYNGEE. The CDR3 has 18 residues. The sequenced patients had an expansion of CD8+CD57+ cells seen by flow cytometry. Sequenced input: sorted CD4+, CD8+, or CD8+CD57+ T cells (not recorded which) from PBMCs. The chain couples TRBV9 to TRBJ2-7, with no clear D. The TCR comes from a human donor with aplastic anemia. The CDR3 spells CASSFRPDGKDFSYEQYV. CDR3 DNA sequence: TGTGCCAGCAGCTTTCGTCCCGATGGGAAAGATTTTTCCTACGAGCAGTACGTC.